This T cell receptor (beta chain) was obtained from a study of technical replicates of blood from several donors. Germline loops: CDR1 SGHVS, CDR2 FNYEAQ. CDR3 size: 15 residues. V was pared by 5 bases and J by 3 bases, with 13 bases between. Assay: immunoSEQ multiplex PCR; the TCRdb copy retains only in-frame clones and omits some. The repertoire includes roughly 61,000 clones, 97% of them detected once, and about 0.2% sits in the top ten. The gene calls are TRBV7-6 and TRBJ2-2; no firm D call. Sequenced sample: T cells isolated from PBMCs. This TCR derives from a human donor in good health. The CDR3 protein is CASSPTVDYTGELFF. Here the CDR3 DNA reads TGTGCCAGCAGCCCTACGGTAGACTACACCGGGGAGCTGTTTTTT.